The next 28 T cell receptor beta chains were all read from a single sample in a study of OX40 agonist ivuxolimab in advanced cancers. Generated by immunoSEQ multiplex PCR, the TCRdb table keeps only in-frame clones and is missing some. The sample lists about 50,000 clones; approximately 91% were seen once. The sequenced sample was CD4+ or CD8+ T cells sorted from blood, obtained in a trial of the OX40 agonist ivuxolimab. These receptors all come from an adult with an advanced solid tumor such as melanoma, head and neck, liver or kidney cancer.

The chain uses TRBV7-9 and TRBJ2-6, with 8 nucleotides matching TRBD2. Germline values: CDR1 SEHNR, CDR2 FQNEAQ (reference sequence). V lost 6 bases and J lost 2; bases outside the gene matches: 3. CDR3 size: 15 residues. Here the CDR3 DNA reads TGTGCCAGCAGTACCGGGGGGGCTGGGGCCAACGTCCTGACTTTC. It yields the protein CASSTGGAGANVLTF.

J is TRBJ2-7 and V is TRBV10-3, with 12 positions matching TRBD2. The CDR3 sequence is 15 residues long. V dropped 3 bases and J dropped 2; count of bases not matched to a gene: 2. The germline CDR1 and CDR2 sequences are ENHRY and SYGVKD. The CDR3, as DNA: TGTGCCATCAGTGATTCTAGCGGGAGGGCCTACGAGCAGTACTTC. It encodes CAISDSSGRAYEQYF.

This clone is a singleton in its sample. This chain uses TRBV6-6 with TRBJ2-7; TRBD2 agrees at 8 bases. V lost 8 bases and J lost 0; bases outside the gene matches: 9. Germline CDR1 reads MNHNY; CDR2 reads SVGAGI (reference sequence). The length of the CDR3 is 15 residues. Here the CDR3 reads CASHDRSGSSYEQYF. The CDR3 DNA is TGTGCCAGCCATGATCGGAGCGGGAGCTCCTACGAGCAGTACTTC.

The rearrangement joins TRBV19 to TRBJ2-5; D may correspond to TRBD1 or TRBD2 (5 bases each). Deletions cut 5 bases from V and 5 bases from J, with 15 bases between. The CDR3 has 14 amino acids. CDR1 is LNHDA, CDR2 SQIVND, per germline (reference sequence). CDR3 in amino acids: CASSVVWGYETQYF. CDR3 nucleotide sequence: TGTGCCAGTAGTGTCGTCTGGGGGTATGAGACCCAGTACTTC.

The chain uses TRBV25-1 and TRBJ2-1; 7 nucleotides align to TRBD1. J gave up 5 bases and V 3 bases, and 13 bases lay outside the gene matches. The CDR3 has 17 amino acids. CDR1 and CDR2 (germline): MGHDK, SYGVNS. The CDR3 is CASSDETREQGHNEQFF. CDR3 sequence (DNA): TGTGCCAGCAGTGATGAGACTCGGGAACAGGGGCACAATGAGCAGTTCTTC.

The chain is built from TRBV10-3 and TRBJ2-3, with D uncertain. V lost 2 bases and J 0 bases, leaving 9 bases between the germline ends. The CDR3 has 15 amino acids. CDR1 is ENHRY, CDR2 SYGVKD, per germline. The CDR3 coding sequence is TGTGCCATCAGTGAGGTGATGTTTAGCACAGATACGCAGTATTTT. Translation: CAISEVMFSTDTQYF.

This chain connects TRBV5-1 to TRBJ2-1; D unclear. CDR1 and CDR2 from the germline V gene are SGHRS and YFSETQ. This CDR3 has 20 amino acids. V was clipped by 0 bases and J by 0 bases, with 22 bases between them. CDR3 region: CASSLGVEQEMINSYNEQFF. The CDR3 DNA follows: TGCGCCAGCAGCTTGGGTGTGGAGCAGGAAATGATTAACTCCTACAATGAGCAGTTCTTC.

The CDR3 nucleotides read TGTGCCTGGAGTACAGGCTCCAATCAGCCCCAGCATTTT. Translation gives CAWSTGSNQPQHF. The rearrangement joins TRBV30 to TRBJ1-5; perhaps TRBD1 as D (5 bases). V was cut by 2 bases and J by 3 bases, with 8 bases left in between. Germline-derived CDR1 and CDR2 are GTSNPN and SVGIG (reference sequence). The CDR3 is 13 residues long.

This rearrangement joins TRBV15 to TRBJ2-2; no definite D call. V lost 0 bases, J lost 0 bases, and 2 bases lay in between. Germline lookup yields CDR1 LNHNV and CDR2 YYDKDF (reference sequence). CDR3 length equals 14 residues. For the CDR3, the DNA is TGTGCCACCAGCAGAGATTCGAACACCGGGGAGCTGTTTTTT. Amino acids: CATSRDSNTGELFF.

The chain has TRBV5-1 and TRBJ1-4, with a possible D match to TRBD1 (6 bases). The CDR3 spans 14 residues. Germline V lookup: CDR1 SGHRS, CDR2 YFSETQ. The V end was cut by 4 bases, the J end by 8 bases, with 15 bases between. The CDR3 coding sequence is TGCGCCAGCAGCCCCAGAGGGGGGGCCGAAAAACTGTTTTTT. Its translation: CASSPRGGAEKLFF.

The gene calls are TRBV19 and TRBJ1-1; D is unresolved. The CDR3 loop spans 14 amino acids. V was cut by 3 bases and J by 4 bases, with 12 bases left in between. Germline lookup yields CDR1 LNHDA and CDR2 SQIVND (reference sequence). The CDR3 DNA reads TGTGCCAGTAGTATGCTGGCTAGGCGCACTGAAGCTTTCTTT. This sequence encodes CASSMLARRTEAFF.

The V and J genes are TRBV28 and TRBJ2-5; the match to TRBD1 covers 7 bases. The last part of the DNA fits TRBJ2-7 better; the J call may be wrong. The germline gives CDR1 MDHEN, CDR2 SYDVKM. The CDR3 covers 15 residues. The CDR3 nucleotides read TGTGCCAGCAGTTTATTCGGGACAGTCTCCTACGAGCAGTACTTC. Amino acid sequence: CASSLFGTVSYEQYF.

The gene calls are TRBV7-3 and TRBJ2-3, with 12 bases matching TRBD2. With 0 bases clipped from V and 1 base from J, the junction kept 5 bases outside the gene matches. CDR1 and CDR2 (germline): SGHTA, FQGTGA. CDR3 length: 18 residues. As DNA, the CDR3 is TGTGCCAGCAGCTTAACGGGGAGACTAGCGGGAGGCACAGATACGCAGTATTTT. Translated, it gives CASSLTGRLAGGTDTQYF.

This chain joins TRBV4-1 and TRBJ2-7; D might be TRBD1 (5 bases). V gave up 1 base and J gave up 5 bases, with 9 bases separating them. CDR3 size: 13 residues. Looked up from germline, CDR1 is MGHRA and CDR2 is YSYEKL. The CDR3 bases are TGCGCCAGCAGCCAAGCAGGGTTAAACGAGCAGTACTTC. It specifies CASSQAGLNEQYF.

This rearrangement joins TRBV7-9 to TRBJ2-7, with 10 bases identical to TRBD1. The CDR3 is 14 amino acids. Germline V lookup: CDR1 SEHNR, CDR2 FQNEAQ (reference sequence). Trimming removed 4 bases from V and 2 bases from J; junction bases left unmatched: 2. The CDR3, as DNA: TGTGCCAGCAGCTCGGGACAGGGGACCTACGAGCAGTACTTC. It specifies CASSSGQGTYEQYF.

A single count supports this clone. The genes are TRBV6-5 and TRBJ2-7, with 8 bases aligning to TRBD2. The ends lost 2 bases at V and 5 bases at J; junction bases unmatched: 8. CDR3 length: 15 amino acids. Germline V lookup: CDR1 MNHEY, CDR2 SVGAGI. The CDR3 DNA follows: TGTGCCAGCAGTTACCTGGGCGCGGGAGGTAACGAGCAGTACTTC. Protein: CASSYLGAGGNEQYF.

This chain links TRBV19 with TRBJ2-5, with 8 nucleotides matching TRBD1. CDR1 is LNHDA, CDR2 SQIVND, per germline (reference sequence). After removal of 7 bases from V and 5 bases from J, the junction contained 3 bases not matched to a gene. The CDR3 is 12 amino acids. The DNA for the CDR3 is TGTGCCAGTAACCACAGGGGGGAGACCCAGTACTTC. This encodes CASNHRGETQYF.

The CDR3: CAISEYYTEAFF. The CDR3 region has the DNA TGTGCCATCAGTGAGTATTACACTGAAGCTTTCTTT. V usage is TRBV10-3 and J usage is TRBJ1-1; no definite D call. Germline assignment: CDR1 ENHRY and CDR2 SYGVKD. Trimming stripped 1 base from V and 3 bases from J, with 3 bases between. This CDR3 comprises 12 residues.

The V call is TRBV6-5, the J call TRBJ1-1, with no clear D. Germline CDR1 MNHEY, CDR2 SVGAGI. The CDR3 sequence is 14 residues long. V shed 6 bases and J shed 1 base, with 12 bases lying between them. DNA for the CDR3: TGTGCCAGCAGCTTAATGAGAGCGAACACTGAAGCTTTCTTT. Its translation: CASSLMRANTEAFF.

The chain combines TRBV5-1 with TRBJ1-4, with 7 bases aligning to TRBD1. CDR3 size: 14 residues. The trim removed 5 bases at V and 4 bases at J, leaving 5 bases unmatched. Germline-derived CDR1 and CDR2 are SGHRS and YFSETQ. CDR3 DNA: TGCGCCAGCAGAACCGGGACAGTTAATGAAAAACTGTTTTTT. This sequence encodes CASRTGTVNEKLFF.

The genes are TRBV5-1 and TRBJ1-6, with 7 bases aligning to TRBD1. CDR1 is SGHRS, CDR2 YFSETQ, per germline. V was pared by 0 bases and J by 9 bases, with 6 bases of the junction left unmatched. This CDR3 comprises 15 residues. The CDR3 reads CASSLEGGDASPLHF. The CDR3 nucleotides read TGCGCCAGCAGCTTGGAAGGGGGCGATGCTTCACCCCTCCACTTT.

This chain uses TRBV5-1 with TRBJ1-4; D ambiguous. The V and J ends lost 0 bases and 3 bases respectively, with 9 bases between them. The CDR3 sequence is 15 residues long. Germline values: CDR1 SGHRS, CDR2 YFSETQ. The CDR3 reads CASSLVSFANEKLFF. The CDR3 coding sequence is TGCGCCAGCAGCTTGGTGAGCTTCGCTAATGAAAAACTGTTTTTT.

This sequence joins TRBV5-4 and TRBJ2-2, with 12 nucleotides matching TRBD1. Germline CDR1 and CDR2: SGHNT and YYREEE (reference sequence). V lost 7 bases, J lost 6 bases, and 13 bases stayed unmatched. The CDR3 consists of 17 residues. The CDR3 DNA reads TGTGCCAGCGTACGAAATCCGGGACAGGGGGCTTCCGGGGAGCTGTTTTTT. Translating it yields CASVRNPGQGASGELFF.

The J gene is TRBJ2-3, the V gene TRBV11-3; 7 bases agree with TRBD2. This CDR3 region has 20 residues. Germline V gives CDR1 SGHNT, CDR2 YENEEA. After removal of 0 bases from V and 6 bases from J, the junction contained 21 bases not matched to a gene. The CDR3 nucleotides are TGTGCCAGCAGCTTAGATCTAAATTTCGCGGGAGACCGACCAAGGGATACGCAGTATTTT. As protein: CASSLDLNFAGDRPRDTQYF.

The chain recombines TRBV5-6 with TRBJ2-3; D unclear. CDR1 SGHDT and CDR2 YYEEEE come from the germline V gene. Between the trimmed V and J ends, which lost 0 bases and 2 bases, there was a span of 10 bases. The CDR3 is 15 amino acids. For the CDR3, the DNA is TGTGCCAGCAGCTTGGGGTCCATCCCCACAGATACGCAGTATTTT. Its translation is CASSLGSIPTDTQYF.

This clone was counted once. The V gene is TRBV5-4, the J gene TRBJ1-6; D unclear. Germline CDR1 reads SGHNT; CDR2 reads YYREEE (reference sequence). The V gene lost 0 bases and the J gene lost 7 bases, with 11 bases spanning the gap. The CDR3 runs to 15 residues. CDR3 sequence: CASSLVGLGNSPLHF. CDR3 nucleotides: TGTGCCAGCAGCTTGGTGGGTTTGGGGAATTCACCCCTCCACTTT. Drawing the rest from reference TRBV5-4 and TRBJ1-6, the complete variable domain is ETGVTQSPTHLIKTRGQQVTLRCSSQSGHNTVSWYQQALGQGPQFIFQYYREEENGRGNFPPRFSGLQFPNYSSELNVNALELDDSALYLCASSLVGLGNSPLHFGNGTRLTVT.

The rearrangement uses TRBV7-6 and TRBJ2-2; D not resolved. The V gene lost 5 bases and the J gene lost 6 bases, with 10 bases spanning the gap. The CDR3 covers 13 residues. Germline V CDR1 and CDR2: SGHVS, FNYEAQ. CDR3 sequence reads: CASSVDTAGELFF. CDR3 nucleotide sequence: TGTGCCAGCAGCGTAGACACCGCCGGGGAGCTGTTTTTT.

Comments on this clone: Other nucleotide sequences in the sample specify the same CDR3. The J gene is TRBJ2-7, the V gene TRBV11-2; D may be TRBD1 (6 bases). This CDR3 has 14 residues. Germline V gives CDR1 SGHAT, CDR2 FQNNGV. V shed 1 base and J shed 0 bases, with 7 bases lying between them. The chain's CDR3 is CASSLGQVSYEQYF. As DNA, the CDR3 is TGTGCCAGCAGCTTAGGACAGGTCTCCTACGAGCAGTACTTC.